This TCR beta chain emerged from a study of memory CD4+ T cells and cytomegalovirus serostatus. Study-wide findings and caveats: Of under 200 reported CMV TCRbeta sequences, roughly 70 were found in memory CD4+ repertoires.

About this clone itself: What it binds is unknown.

Single viable CD3+CD4+CD8-CD45RO+ cells were sorted as the memory CD4+ T cells. This CDR3 is built from 16 residues. In germline, CDR1 is SGHVS, CDR2 FQNEAQ. V lost 3 bases and J lost 4; bases outside the gene matches: 5. Repertoires were generated with immunoSEQ multiplex PCR, while TCRdb's copy carries only in-frame clones and drops some. In the table there are over 75,000 clones, 80% of which are singletons. The sequence was collected from an adult in good health and CMV-seropositive. The gene calls are TRBV7-8 and TRBJ2-6; 8 nucleotides align to TRBD1. Sample: memory CD4+ T cells from blood. The CDR3 spells CASSLDRASGANVLTF. The CDR3 DNA reads as TGTGCCAGCAGCTTGGACAGGGCATCGGGGGCCAACGTCCTGACTTTC. Complete variable domain (other parts from reference TRBV7-8 and TRBJ2-6): GAGVSQSPRYKVAKRGQDVALRCDPISGHVSLFWYQQALGQGPEFLTYFQNEAQLDKSGLPSDRFFAERPEGSVSTLKIQRTQQEDSAVYLCASSLDRASGANVLTFGAGSRLTVL.